The text below deals with one TCR beta chain. These data belong to a study of blood T cell repertoires in COVID-19. In the study overall: Italy, Spain and the United States were the sources of the convalescent and acute COVID-19 samples. T cells, B-cell-depleted T cells, or PBMCs supplied cDNA or gDNA.

Germline V CDR1 and CDR2: SGHNT, YYREEE (reference sequence). V was shortened by 4 bases and J by 4 bases, with 14 bases between the two germline ends. The CDR3 has 14 residues. Original handling: Scientists estimated how many nucleated cells there were by amplifying reference gene primers. The data were produced by immunoSEQ multiplex PCR, yet TCRdb's version contains in-frame clones alone and is incomplete. V, J and clone size reflect that table, while D and trimming were determined from the DNA. The sample records 200,000 to 250,000 clones, about nine tenths being singletons. The chain employs TRBV5-4 and TRBJ1-2; D is undetermined. The sample consisted of peripheral blood. The receptor's source is a man in his 60s who had recovered from COVID-19. The CDR3 here is CASSPGMGPYGYTF. CDR3 nucleotides: TGTGCCAGCAGCCCGGGAATGGGTCCCTATGGCTACACCTTC.